A single sample gave rise to the 13 T cell receptor beta chains below, sequenced in a study of cytomegalovirus exposure and HLA in healthy donors. In the PCR, 60 Vbeta and 13 Jbeta primers were used. Using immunoSEQ multiplex PCR, the repertoire was profiled, and TCRdb retains in-frame clones only, with some absent. This repertoire comprises about 50,000 clones; its ten largest clones make up about 12%. Sequencing was carried out using PBMCs. The receptors come from a woman aged 60 to 75 in good health and CMV-seropositive.

V is TRBV4-2 and J is TRBJ2-1; 13 nucleotides line up with TRBD2. CDR3 length: 15 amino acids. Per germline, CDR1 LGHNA and CDR2 YNFKEQ. After removal of 0 bases from V and 10 bases from J, the junction contained 3 bases not matched to a gene. The CDR3 region is CASSQDAGLAGEQFF. The CDR3, as DNA: TGTGCCAGCAGCCAAGATGCGGGACTAGCGGGGGAGCAGTTCTTC.

The rearrangement uses TRBV2 and TRBJ1-2, with 7 bases that match TRBD1. Per the germline V gene, CDR1 is SNHLY and CDR2 is FYNNEI. The CDR3 is 16 amino acids. J gave up 7 bases and V 6 bases, and 17 bases lay outside the gene matches. The chain's CDR3 is CASRHQGQSVAGGYTF. The CDR3 DNA reads TGTGCCAGCAGGCATCAGGGACAGTCTGTGGCGGGTGGCTACACCTTC.

The chain has TRBV18 and TRBJ1-2, with D uncertain. The V end lost 2 bases, the J end lost 2 bases, and 6 bases lay between the germline ends. CDR3 size: 13 residues. Germline V CDR1 and CDR2: KGHSH, LQKENI. CDR3 DNA sequence: TGTGCCAGCTCACCAGACACGAACTATGGCTACACCTTC. This sequence encodes CASSPDTNYGYTF.

The chain uses TRBV7-8 and TRBJ1-6; maybe TRBD1 (6 bases). The length of the CDR3 is 15 residues. V lost 2 bases and J 6 bases, leaving 11 bases between the germline ends. Looked up from germline, CDR1 is SGHVS and CDR2 is FQNEAQ. CDR3 sequence reads: CASSLYSGANSPLHF. DNA for the CDR3: TGTGCCAGCAGCTTATACTCAGGGGCTAATTCACCCCTCCACTTT.

Here the CDR3 DNA reads TGTGCCACTCCCCGGGGGAACTATGGCTACACCTTC. Translation: CATPRGNYGYTF. The rearrangement uses TRBV10-3 and TRBJ1-2; weak D call: TRBD1 (5 bases). In germline, CDR1 is ENHRY, CDR2 SYGVKD. V shed 10 bases and J shed 2 bases, with 11 bases lying between them. CDR3 size: 12 residues.

The chain employs TRBV6-5 and TRBJ2-2; D is perhaps TRBD1 (6 bases). The germline CDR1 and CDR2 sequences are MNHEY and SVGAGI. This CDR3 comprises 13 residues. Between the trimmed V and J ends, which lost 5 bases and 5 bases, there was a span of 9 bases. CDR3 protein: CASSKRGTGELFF. The CDR3 coding sequence is TGTGCCAGCAGTAAAAGGGGGACCGGGGAGCTGTTTTTT.

The rearrangement joins TRBV6-5 to TRBJ2-7, with D perhaps TRBD2 (6 bases). The CDR3 runs 13 residues. Germline loops: CDR1 MNHEY, CDR2 SVGAGI. Trimming took 7 bases from V and 2 from J, leaving 12 bases between them. CDR3 region: CASTQASAYEQYF. CDR3 bases: TGTGCCAGCACCCAGGCTAGCGCCTACGAGCAGTACTTC.

This sequence joins TRBV13 and TRBJ1-5; D might be TRBD1 (5 bases). V was shortened by 5 bases and J by 4 bases, with 15 bases between the two germline ends. The CDR3 runs to 15 residues. Germline CDR1 and CDR2: PRHDT and FYEKMQ (reference sequence). CDR3 in amino acids: CASSGGLTVNQPQHF. For the CDR3, the DNA is TGTGCCAGCAGCGGGGGGTTGACAGTTAATCAGCCCCAGCATTTT.

This sequence joins TRBV4-1 and TRBJ1-4; 7 bases align to TRBD1. CDR1 MGHRA and CDR2 YSYEKL come from the germline V gene. CDR3 length equals 16 residues. V was clipped by 3 bases and J by 6 bases; unmatched bases: 10. The CDR3 sequence is CASSQAPGTDDEKLFF. CDR3 DNA sequence: TGCGCCAGCAGCCAGGCACCAGGGACAGACGATGAAAAACTGTTTTTT.

The rearrangement links TRBV4-2 to TRBJ2-3, with 8 positions matching TRBD1. The ends lost 0 bases at V and 5 bases at J; junction bases unmatched: 7. The length of the CDR3 is 16 residues. CDR1 is LGHNA and CDR2 is YNFKEQ in the germline V gene. The CDR3 spells CASSQEGRGLEDTQYF. DNA of the CDR3: TGTGCCAGCAGCCAAGAGGGCAGGGGGCTGGAAGATACGCAGTATTTT.

This chain uses TRBV5-1 with TRBJ1-2; TRBD1 matches at 11 bases. Per germline, CDR1 SGHRS and CDR2 YFSETQ. Trimming cost V 0 bases and J 6 bases; bases outside gene matches: 1. There are 14 residues in the CDR3. In DNA, the CDR3 is TGCGCCAGCAGCTTGGGGACAGGGGGCAATGGCTACACCTTC. Translating gives CASSLGTGGNGYTF.

This chain uses TRBV6-1 with TRBJ1-1; the match to TRBD1 covers 8 bases. J gave up 0 bases and V 5 bases, and 2 bases lay outside the gene matches. The length of the CDR3 is 14 residues. Germline V gene sequence: CDR1 MNHNS, CDR2 SASEGT. The CDR3 bases are TGTGCCAGCAGTTGGGACAGGATGAACACTGAAGCTTTCTTT. This encodes CASSWDRMNTEAFF.

The chain is built from TRBV28 and TRBJ2-7; D remains ambiguous. Trimming left V 5 bases short and J 0 bases short, with 14 bases between. This CDR3 has 15 residues. Germline CDR1 and CDR2: MDHEN and SYDVKM. CDR3 DNA: TGTGCCAGCAGTCTCCCAGGCCGAAGCTCCTACGAGCAGTACTTC. This sequence encodes CASSLPGRSSYEQYF.